This record covers a single TCR beta chain. Its antigen remains unknown. The data originate from a study of T cell responses to AZD1222 COVID-19 vaccine. General study results and limits: The sample set comprised mostly white British donors with more females, and clonal diversity was possibly underestimated. After two AZD1222 doses, spike-specific TCR breadth and depth rose versus day 0. Reportedly, nearly half of unique spike TCRs recognized epitopes outside B.1.351/B.1.1.7 mutations.

The germline V gene encodes CDR1 MDHEN and CDR2 SYDVKM. The germline V and J ends were trimmed by 9 bases and 9 bases, with 20 bases remaining between them. The length of the CDR3 is 13 residues. The method was immunoSEQ multiplex PCR; TCRdb's version includes in-frame clones alone and lacks a portion of them. Counted here are 200,000 or so clones, about 90% occurring once; the ten biggest clones make up around 5.8%. This receptor was taken from an adult in good health. Sequenced here: peripheral blood, sampled on day 0 of AZD1222 vaccination. The chain couples TRBV28 to TRBJ1-1, with a possible D match to TRBD1 (6 bases). CDR3 nucleotides: TGTGCCAGTACAGGTCAGGGGTATACGAAAGCTTTCTTT. This translates into CASTGQGYTKAFF.